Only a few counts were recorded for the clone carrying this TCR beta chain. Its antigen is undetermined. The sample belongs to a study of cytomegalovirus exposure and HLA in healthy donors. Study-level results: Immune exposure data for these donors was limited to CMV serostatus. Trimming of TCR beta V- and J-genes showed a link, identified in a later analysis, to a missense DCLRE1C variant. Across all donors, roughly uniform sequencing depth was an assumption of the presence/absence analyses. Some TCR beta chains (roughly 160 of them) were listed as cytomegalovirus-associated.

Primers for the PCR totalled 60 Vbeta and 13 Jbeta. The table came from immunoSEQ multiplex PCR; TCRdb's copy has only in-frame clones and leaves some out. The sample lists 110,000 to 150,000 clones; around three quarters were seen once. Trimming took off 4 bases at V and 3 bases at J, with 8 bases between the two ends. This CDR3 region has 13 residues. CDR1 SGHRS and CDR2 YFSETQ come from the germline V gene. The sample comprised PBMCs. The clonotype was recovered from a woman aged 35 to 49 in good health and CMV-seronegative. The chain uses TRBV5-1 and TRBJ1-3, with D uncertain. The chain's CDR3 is CASSTTLGNTIYF. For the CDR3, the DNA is TGCGCCAGCAGCACTACGCTTGGAAACACCATATATTTT.